What follows describes a single T cell receptor (beta chain). What it recognizes is unknown. CDR1 and CDR2 from the germline V gene are SQVTM and ANQGSEA. The J segment lost 4 bases and the V segment lost 5 bases, leaving 16 bases of the junction unmatched. The CDR3 sequence is 16 residues long. Method: immunoSEQ multiplex PCR; TCRdb's copy keeps in-frame clones and lacks some. The sample lists 2.5 million or so clones; approximately 94% were seen once. This specimen belongs to a study of shared clonotypes between healthy human individuals. Study-wide points: In the sorted subsets, rarefaction showed sequencing was incomplete despite large depth. All-four-donor shared clonotypes had higher generation probabilities than non-shared clonotypes did.

The genes are TRBV29-1 and TRBJ2-7, with 8 nucleotides matching TRBD1. The material sequenced was naive CD4+ T cells sorted from blood. Sample subset: CD45RA+ positively selected. This clonotype was sampled from a man in his late teens or twenties in good health. CDR3 protein: CSVFSLGPGGRYEQYF. Here the CDR3 DNA reads TGCAGCGTTTTCTCCCTCGGGCCAGGGGGCAGGTACGAGCAGTACTTC.